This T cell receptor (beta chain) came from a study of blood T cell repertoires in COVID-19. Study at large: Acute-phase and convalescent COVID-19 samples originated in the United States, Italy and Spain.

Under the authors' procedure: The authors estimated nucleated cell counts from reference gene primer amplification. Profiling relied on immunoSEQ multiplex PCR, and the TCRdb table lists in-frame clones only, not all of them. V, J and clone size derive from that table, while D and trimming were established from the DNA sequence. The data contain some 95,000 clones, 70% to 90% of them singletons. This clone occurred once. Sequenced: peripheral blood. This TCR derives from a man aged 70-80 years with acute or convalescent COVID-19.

Here the CDR3 reads CASSHRGYSSGNTIYF. CDR3 sequence (DNA): TGTGCCAGCAGCCACAGGGGATACAGCTCTGGAAACACCATATATTTT. The chain uses TRBV11-3 and TRBJ1-3; 7 nucleotides match TRBD1. CDR3 length: 16 residues. The V segment lost 5 bases and the J segment 0 bases; nucleotides outside the gene matches: 7. The germline CDR1 and CDR2 sequences are SGHNT and YENEEA.